Below are 7 T cell receptor beta chains sequenced from a single sample in a study of metastatic and nonmetastatic thyroid tumors. No treatment had been given to any patient before thyroid surgery. Through MiXCR, TCRdb re-clonotyped the PCR reads. The sample contains 20,000 to 25,000 clones, 20% of which appear only once. The source material was adjacent normal tissue. All receptors come from a female donor with papillary thyroid cancer or a benign thyroid nodule (not recorded which). Some clones in this sample may be carry-over from other donors' samples.

On this clone: No conserved phenylalanine or tryptophan ends this CDR3, so it is likely a read error. V is TRBV5-1 and J is TRBJ2-1; D is perhaps TRBD1 (5 bases). Germline V gene data show CDR1 as SGHRS and CDR2 as YFSETQ. The CDR3 totals 13 residues. The V and J ends lost 4 bases and 6 bases respectively, with 11 bases between them. The CDR3 here is CASSPGHSNEQFL. CDR3 nucleotide sequence: TGCGCCAGCAGCCCAGGACACTCCAATGAGCAGTTCCTC.

A note on this clone: Sequence at one end of the junction differs from germline and may be a read error. The V call is TRBV20-1, the J call TRBJ1-1; D remains ambiguous. The V gene's germline CDR1 is DFQATT and CDR2 SNEGSKA (reference sequence). The CDR3 runs 12 residues. The CDR3 DNA reads as TGCAGTGCCCTCGGGCGAAACAATGAAGCTTTCTTT. It translates to CSALGRNNEAFF.

In its sample, this clone was seen many times. Compared with germline, one end of the junction differs, possibly owing to a read error. Other DNA sequences of this sample code for an identical CDR3. The V gene is TRBV7-2, the J gene TRBJ1-4; D is possibly TRBD1 (6 bases). The CDR3 has 15 residues. CDR1 is SGHTA and CDR2 is FQGNSA in the germline V gene. The CDR3 reads CASSLGARGNEKLFF. CDR3 in DNA: TGTGCCAGCAGTTTAGGGGCCAGGGGCAATGAAAAACTGTTTTTT.

This clone was counted ten times or more. The CDR3 sequence is CASSMGAGEQFF. CDR3 in DNA: TGTGCCAGTAGTATGGGAGCTGGTGAGCAGTTCTTC. The chain links TRBV19 to TRBJ2-1, with D maybe TRBD2 (5 bases). The CDR3 consists of 12 residues. Per germline, CDR1 LNHDA and CDR2 SQIVND (reference sequence). Trimming left V 3 bases short and J 9 bases short, with 9 bases between.

V is TRBV7-2 and J is TRBJ1-2, with D possibly TRBD1 on 6 matching bases. Germline lookup yields CDR1 SGHTA and CDR2 FQGNSA. The V end lost 2 bases, the J end lost 8 bases, and 12 bases lay between the germline ends. This CDR3 region has 13 residues. The CDR3 reads CASSLMAGVGYTF. The CDR3 DNA sequence: TGTGCCAGCAGCTTAATGGCAGGGGTAGGCTACACCTTC.

The chain links TRBV4-1 to TRBJ1-1; D remains unclear. Germline loops: CDR1 MGHRA, CDR2 YSYEKL. V lost 0 bases and J 2 bases, leaving 13 bases between the germline ends. The CDR3 covers 16 residues. The CDR3 nucleotides read TGCGCCAGCAGCCAAGATTTATCCCTGGGAAACACTGAAGCTTTCTTT. Residues: CASSQDLSLGNTEAFF.

The table lists this clone with many counts. The chain carries TRBV7-3 and TRBJ2-3; the match to TRBD2 covers 10 bases. The CDR3 contains 16 residues. Germline V gene data show CDR1 as SGHTA and CDR2 as FQGTGA. V trimming: 4 bases; J trimming: 5 bases; junction bases outside the gene matches: 9. The CDR3 DNA reads TGTGCCAGCAGCTCTCCTCTAGCGGGAGTTGGAGATACGCAGTATTTT. As protein: CASSSPLAGVGDTQYF.